Presented here are 30 T cell receptor beta chains from one specimen sequenced in a study of identical twins. MiXCR, run by TCRdb on the 5' RACE reads, gives a single entry per CDR3 protein. The sample holds roughly 240,000 distinct CDR3 sequences, roughly 7.5% seen once. This sample was also put to use in a study of yellow fever vaccine responses in identical twins.

Sequenced input: CD8+ T cells sorted from blood. These receptors were taken from a woman in her late teens or twenties in good health.

The chain links TRBV5-1 to TRBJ1-1; D unclear. Trimming cost V 0 bases and J 12 bases, with 9 bases left between them. CDR3 length equals 11 residues. The germline CDR1 and CDR2 sequences are SGHRS and YFSETQ. CDR3 residues: CASSLGQETFF. The CDR3, as DNA: TGCGCCAGCAGCTTGGGGCAGGAGACTTTCTTT.

The chain joins TRBV7-6 to TRBJ2-1; weak D call: TRBD2 (6 bases). V lost 2 bases to trimming and J lost 5 bases, with 19 bases between them. Germline assignment: CDR1 SGHVS and CDR2 FNYEAQ. CDR3 length: 17 amino acids. Here the CDR3 reads CASSLYTSFNPDNEQFF. The DNA of the CDR3 is TGTGCCAGCAGCTTATATACTAGCTTCAACCCGGACAATGAGCAGTTCTTC.

This clonotype was detected many times. The rearrangement uses TRBV28 and TRBJ1-2, with D perhaps TRBD1 (5 bases). Germline V CDR1 and CDR2: MDHEN, SYDVKM. V was clipped by 3 bases and J by 2 bases, with 10 bases between them. The CDR3 is 14 amino acids. The CDR3 coding sequence is TGTGCCAGCAGTTTTGGGACGGAGAACTATGGCTACACCTTC. It specifies CASSFGTENYGYTF.

This clonotype was picked up a small number of times. The CDR3 bases are TGTGCCAGCAGCCGGGACATGAGATTCTATGGCTACACCTTC. Protein sequence: CASSRDMRFYGYTF. J is TRBJ1-2 and V is TRBV3-1; D is perhaps TRBD1 (6 bases). The CDR3 has 14 amino acids. Germline loops: CDR1 LGHDT, CDR2 YNNKEL (reference sequence). V gave up 4 bases and J gave up 4 bases, with 13 bases separating them.

This clonotype was observed a handful of times. This chain uses TRBV12-3 or TRBV12-4 with TRBJ2-1; 8 bases line up with TRBD2. CDR3 length: 13 residues. The V gene end was trimmed by 7 bases and the J gene end by 7 bases; junction bases not matched to a gene: 6. The DNA for the CDR3 is TGTGCCAGCACCCGGGGGGGGGGTAATGAGCAGTTCTTC. Its protein product is CASTRGGGNEQFF.

CDR3 bases: TGTGCCAGCAGCTTAGAGGACGAGGGAGAGACCCAGTACTTC. The encoded protein is CASSLEDEGETQYF. The chain couples TRBV13 to TRBJ2-5, with D possibly being TRBD2 (5 bases). The CDR3 is 14 residues long. Trimming shortened V by 1 base and J by 4 bases, and 10 bases separated the two germline ends. Germline loops: CDR1 PRHDT, CDR2 FYEKMQ (reference sequence).

This clonotype appeared many times. The chain employs TRBV3-1 and TRBJ2-5; 11 nucleotides line up with TRBD2. Germline V gives CDR1 LGHDT, CDR2 YNNKEL (reference sequence). The CDR3 runs to 14 residues. V was clipped by 8 bases and J by 2 bases; unmatched bases: 4. The CDR3 reads CASETSGAQETQYF. The CDR3 DNA sequence: TGTGCCAGCGAGACTAGCGGGGCTCAAGAGACCCAGTACTTC.

This clonotype appeared many times. The chain links TRBV27 to TRBJ2-1; the match to TRBD2 covers 9 bases. V was clipped by 5 bases and J by 4 bases; unmatched bases: 9. The CDR3 sequence is 16 residues long. Germline values: CDR1 MNHEY, CDR2 SMNVEV (reference sequence). The CDR3 protein is CASSPVPSGAYNEQFF. The CDR3, as DNA: TGTGCCAGCAGTCCAGTCCCTAGCGGGGCATACAATGAGCAGTTCTTC.

This clonotype was counted at least ten times. The chain carries TRBV11-2 and TRBJ2-1, with 9 nucleotides matching TRBD1. Looked up from germline, CDR1 is SGHAT and CDR2 is FQNNGV. The CDR3 consists of 15 residues. Trimming took 7 bases from V and 2 from J; bases not matched to a gene: 6. The CDR3 protein is CASIPGTGTYNEQFF. The CDR3 DNA is TGTGCCAGCATACCCGGGACAGGGACCTACAATGAGCAGTTCTTC.

This clonotype was detected ten times or more. This rearrangement joins TRBV9 to TRBJ1-1, with TRBD1 matching 8 bases. Per germline, CDR1 SGDLS and CDR2 YYNGEE. The trim removed 0 bases at V and 4 bases at J, leaving 2 bases unmatched. CDR3 size: 14 residues. This CDR3 reads CASSVDTGGTEAFF. The CDR3, as DNA: TGTGCCAGCAGCGTAGATACAGGGGGCACTGAAGCTTTCTTT.

This clonotype was counted between two and nine times. The chain has TRBV12-3 or TRBV12-4 and TRBJ2-7, with 11 nucleotides matching TRBD2. CDR3 length: 15 amino acids. V gave up 5 bases and J gave up 4 bases; unmatched junction bases: 7. As DNA, the CDR3 is TGTGCCAGCAGTCCCTCTAGCGGGAGGAGATACGAGCAGTACTTC. It translates to CASSPSSGRRYEQYF.

This clonotype was counted ten times or more. The genes are TRBV2 and TRBJ2-7; 9 bases are shared with TRBD2. Germline V gene sequence: CDR1 SNHLY, CDR2 FYNNEI. J lost 5 bases, V lost 8 bases, and 10 bases had no gene match. This CDR3 region has 14 residues. CDR3 amino acids: CASFLAGEFHEQYF. As DNA, the CDR3 is TGTGCCAGCTTTTTAGCGGGAGAATTCCACGAGCAGTACTTC.

V gene TRBV6-5 combines with J gene TRBJ2-7; tentatively, D is TRBD1 (5 bases). Germline V lookup: CDR1 MNHEY, CDR2 SVGAGI. The CDR3 loop spans 15 amino acids. Trimming removed 4 bases from V and 0 bases from J, with 13 bases in between. In nucleotides, the CDR3 is TGTGCCAGCAGTTCCGAGACAGATCCCTCCTACGAGCAGTACTTC. Translation: CASSSETDPSYEQYF.

This clonotype was seen only a few times. The gene calls are TRBV18 and TRBJ1-5; possible D gene TRBD1, 5 bases. Trimming cost V 5 bases and J 0 bases, with 14 bases left between them. The germline V gene has CDR1 KGHSH and CDR2 LQKENI. The CDR3 has 16 amino acids. The CDR3 nucleotides read TGTGCCAGCTCAACCACAGGACCCGGTAGCAATCAGCCCCAGCATTTT. As protein: CASSTTGPGSNQPQHF.

This clonotype appeared many times. V usage is TRBV11-2 and J usage is TRBJ2-3; D not certain. Germline V gene lookup returns CDR1 SGHAT and CDR2 FQNNGV. V was shortened by 5 bases and J by 2 bases, with 14 bases between the two germline ends. This CDR3 comprises 15 residues. The CDR3 protein is CASSTLGSPTDTQYF. The CDR3 DNA sequence: TGTGCCAGCAGCACCCTGGGTAGCCCCACAGATACGCAGTATTTT.

This clonotype was seen only a few times. The V gene is TRBV28, the J gene TRBJ2-7; 7 positions match TRBD1. The CDR3 loop spans 15 amino acids. With V trimmed by 6 bases and J by 0 bases, 8 bases remained unmatched. Germline lookup yields CDR1 MDHEN and CDR2 SYDVKM. Here the CDR3 reads CASSRGDRNSYEQYF. CDR3 bases: TGTGCCAGCAGCCGTGGGGACAGAAACTCCTACGAGCAGTACTTC.

J is TRBJ2-1 and V is TRBV12-3 or TRBV12-4; weak D call: TRBD2 (5 bases). This CDR3 is 10 amino acids long. V gave up 8 bases and J gave up 9 bases, with 8 bases separating them. This CDR3 reads CASLGVEQFF. The CDR3 nucleotides read TGTGCCAGCCTCGGGGTTGAGCAGTTCTTC.

Many counts were recorded for this clonotype. CDR3 sequence reads: CASSQEVTSGETQYF. Written as DNA, the CDR3 is TGTGCCAGCAGCCAAGAGGTGACTAGCGGGGAGACCCAGTACTTC. The chain links TRBV3-1 to TRBJ2-5; 10 bases agree with TRBD2. The CDR3 runs to 15 residues. CDR1 LGHDT and CDR2 YNNKEL come from the germline V gene (reference sequence). V trimming: 0 bases; J trimming: 5 bases; junction bases outside the gene matches: 3.

The chain links TRBV24-1 to TRBJ1-4; D is uncertain. The ends were cut back, 3 bases at V and 7 bases at J, with 20 bases in the middle. There are 17 residues in the CDR3. The germline V gene encodes CDR1 KGHDR and CDR2 SFDVKD. CDR3: CATSDAIQVSRSEKLFF. CDR3 in DNA: TGTGCCACCAGTGATGCTATCCAGGTCTCAAGGAGTGAAAAACTGTTTTTT.

This clonotype was seen a handful of times. This sequence joins TRBV7-8 and TRBJ2-1; 13 bases map to TRBD2. V shed 5 bases, J shed 8 bases, and the junction held 6 bases outside the gene matches. This CDR3 spans 15 amino acids. CDR1 and CDR2 from the germline V gene are SGHVS and FQNEAQ. The DNA for the CDR3 is TGTGCCAGCAGCATTACTAGCGGGAGGGTCTATGAGCAGTTCTTC. Translation: CASSITSGRVYEQFF.

This clonotype was picked up a small number of times. The chain joins TRBV12-3 or TRBV12-4 to TRBJ2-5; 8 bases map to TRBD1. The CDR3 runs to 16 residues. V was pared by 4 bases and J by 5 bases, with 12 bases of the junction left unmatched. The CDR3 sequence: CASSSWGGRGLETQYF. The DNA for the CDR3 is TGTGCCAGCAGTTCCTGGGGCGGCAGGGGGCTCGAGACCCAGTACTTC.

In this sample, this clonotype turned up a few times. This sequence joins TRBV10-3 and TRBJ2-7; 9 nucleotides align to TRBD1. The J segment lost 3 bases and the V segment lost 6 bases, leaving 9 bases of the junction unmatched. The germline gives CDR1 ENHRY, CDR2 SYGVKD. CDR3 length equals 15 residues. The CDR3 loop is CAISDRDRENYEQYF. CDR3 DNA: TGTGCCATCAGCGACCGGGACAGGGAAAACTACGAGCAGTACTTC.

The chain recombines TRBV13 with TRBJ2-7, with 12 bases fitting TRBD2. Germline V gives CDR1 PRHDT, CDR2 FYEKMQ (reference sequence). V was pared by 5 bases and J by 3 bases, with 5 bases of the junction left unmatched. This CDR3 comprises 15 residues. The CDR3 DNA is TGTGCCAGCAGCGGGCGGACTAGCGGGAACTACGAGCAGTACTTC. This codes for CASSGRTSGNYEQYF.

The V gene is TRBV7-6, the J gene TRBJ2-7, with unresolved D. This CDR3 contains 16 residues. CDR1 is SGHVS, CDR2 FNYEAQ, per germline. Deletions cut 1 base from V and 0 bases from J, with 13 bases between. The CDR3 region is CASSLVKVRSSYEQYV. The CDR3 DNA reads TGTGCCAGCAGCTTAGTAAAGGTCCGGAGCTCCTACGAGCAGTACGTC.

This clonotype was seen ten or more times. V usage is TRBV7-9 and J usage is TRBJ2-3; TRBD2 is a possible D gene (5 bases). Germline CDR1 reads SEHNR; CDR2 reads FQNEAQ (reference sequence). V dropped 3 bases and J dropped 8 bases, with 15 bases sitting between them. There are 14 residues in the CDR3. CDR3 residues: CASSLVLDSRTQYF. The DNA for the CDR3 is TGTGCCAGCAGCTTGGTACTAGATAGTCGTACGCAGTATTTT. Based on the CDR3 plus reference TRBV7-9 and TRBJ2-3, the full variable domain is DTGVSQNPRHKITKRGQNVTFRCDPISEHNRLYWYRQTLGQGPEFLTYFQNEAQLEKSRLLSDRFSAERPKGSFSTLEIQRTEQGDSAMYLCASSLVLDSRTQYFGPGTRLTVL.

This chain joins TRBV7-7 and TRBJ2-5; the D gene could be TRBD1 or TRBD2 (5 bases each). Trimming stripped 1 base from V and 3 bases from J, with 9 bases between. The CDR3 runs to 14 residues. CDR1 is SSHAT and CDR2 is FNYEAQ in the germline V gene (reference sequence). This CDR3 reads CASSLGGFKETQYF. The CDR3 coding sequence is TGTGCCAGCAGCTTAGGGGGGTTCAAAGAGACCCAGTACTTC.

The V and J genes are TRBV12-3 or TRBV12-4 and TRBJ1-1, with D tentatively TRBD1 (5 bases). The CDR3 is 13 amino acids. The V and J ends lost 6 bases and 8 bases respectively, with 16 bases between them. This chain's CDR3 is CASSPWRQGEAFF. CDR3 sequence (DNA): TGTGCCAGCAGCCCTTGGCGGCAGGGAGAAGCTTTCTTT.

This clonotype was seen many times. The chain employs TRBV6-1 and TRBJ2-5, with 12 bases aligning to TRBD2. The CDR3 has 15 residues. The V gene's germline CDR1 is MNHNS and CDR2 SASEGT. J gave up 0 bases and V 6 bases, and 2 bases lay outside the gene matches. In nucleotides, the CDR3 is TGTGCCAGCAGCCGACTAGCGGGGGACCAAGAGACCCAGTACTTC. It specifies CASSRLAGDQETQYF.

Only a few counts were recorded for this clonotype. This sequence joins TRBV12-3 or TRBV12-4 and TRBJ2-3; D is ambiguous. The CDR3 consists of 15 residues. V was clipped by 3 bases and J by 2 bases, with 12 bases between them. The CDR3 here is CASSFRHDLTDTQYF. Written as DNA, the CDR3 is TGTGCCAGCAGTTTTCGGCACGACCTCACAGATACGCAGTATTTT.

The chain joins TRBV3-1 to TRBJ2-7, with 9 bases lining up with TRBD2. The CDR3 sequence is 16 residues long. Looked up from germline, CDR1 is LGHDT and CDR2 is YNNKEL (reference sequence). The V and J ends lost 3 bases and 4 bases, in that order; junction bases with no gene match: 10. The CDR3 region has the DNA TGTGCCAGCAGCCATGAAGTTGGACTAGCGAGATACGAGCAGTACTTC. Protein sequence: CASSHEVGLARYEQYF.